These T cell receptor beta chains were read from a single sample in a study of blood T cell repertoires in COVID-19. Assay: immunoSEQ multiplex PCR; the TCRdb copy retains only in-frame clones and omits some. The sample holds roughly 330,000 clones; around nine tenths are singletons and the top ten take 5%. The specimen was PBMCs or T cells enriched from blood (not recorded which). These receptors came from a man aged 25-40 years who had recovered from COVID-19. The CDR3 runs from the conserved cysteine through the conserved F or W. A D gene is named only where the DNA matches it firmly. Where a row states a size, it is once, few, many or the class of an expanded clone; other rows omit it.

J: TRBJ2-2
size: -
V: TRBV28
D: TRBD2
DNA: TGTGCCAGCAGTCCTATCCTAGCGGGGGGATTGAGCGGGGAGCTGTTTTTT
CDR3: CASSPILAGGLSGELFF

J: TRBJ2-1
size: -
V: TRBV7-8
D: TRBD2
DNA: TGTGCCAGCAGCTTAGGTCGGCTAGCGGGGGGGCGTGAGCAGTTCTTC
CDR3: CASSLGRLAGGREQFF

J: TRBJ2-3
size: -
V: TRBV24-1
D: TRBD2
DNA: TGTGCCACCAGTGAACCGGGGACTAGCGGGGGGACAGATACGCAGTATTTT
CDR3: CATSEPGTSGGTDTQYF

J: TRBJ2-5
size: -
V: TRBV12-2
D: -
DNA: TGTGCAAGTCGCTTAGCGGCTAGCGGGGGTGGAGAGACCCAGTACTTC
CDR3: CASRLAASGGGETQYF

J: TRBJ2-1
size: -
V: TRBV19
D: TRBD2
DNA: TGTGCCAGTAGTTCGGGGGGGCCACCCAATGAGCAGTTCTTC
CDR3: CASSSGGPPNEQFF

J: TRBJ2-5
size: -
V: TRBV5-4
D: -
DNA: TGTGCCAGCAGCGTAGATACCCAAGAGACCCAGTACTTC
CDR3: CASSVDTQETQYF

J: TRBJ1-4
size: -
V: TRBV15
D: TRBD1
DNA: TGTGCCACCAACCAGGGACAGGGTCCCAATGAAAAACTGTTTTTT
CDR3: CATNQGQGPNEKLFF

J: TRBJ1-4
size: few
V: TRBV5-1
D: -
DNA: TGCGCCAGCAGCGGAGGGTTAAGCGGATCTAATGAAAAACTGTTTTTT
CDR3: CASSGGLSGSNEKLFF

J: TRBJ2-5
size: -
V: TRBV7-9
D: -
DNA: TGTGCCAGCAGCACTCCCGGGACCCAGTACTTC
CDR3: CASSTPGTQYF

J: TRBJ2-3
size: -
V: TRBV9
D: -
DNA: TGTGCCAGCAGCCCTGCGGGCGATACGCAGTATTTT
CDR3: CASSPAGDTQYF

J: TRBJ2-5
size: few
V: TRBV18
D: -
DNA: TGTGCCAGCTCACCCGGGTCACAAGAGACCCAGTACTTC
CDR3: CASSPGSQETQYF

J: TRBJ2-7
size: -
V: TRBV19
D: -
DNA: TGTGCCAGTAGTTTGACAGCAGGTAGGACCTACGAGCAGTACTTC
CDR3: CASSLTAGRTYEQYF

J: TRBJ2-5
size: -
V: TRBV4-1
D: TRBD1
DNA: TGCGCCAGCAGGGACAGGGACAGCAACGGGGAGACCCAGTACTTC
CDR3: CASRDRDSNGETQYF

J: TRBJ1-2
size: -
V: TRBV25-1
D: TRBD1
DNA: TGTGCCAGCAGTACGACAGGGGAAATTTATGGCTACACCTTC
CDR3: CASSTTGEIYGYTF

J: TRBJ1-5
size: -
V: TRBV5-6
D: TRBD1
DNA: TGTGCCAGCAGCCCGTGGGGGACAGGGCCGGGTCAGCCCCAGCATTTT
CDR3: CASSPWGTGPGQPQHF